The text below deals with one T cell receptor beta chain. The target antigen is unknown. The data were taken from a study of cytotoxic CD8 clonotypes in ibrutinib-treated CLL. The study's findings and limits: Sampling time points were not equivalent between sustained-remission and progressing patients. Clonality was higher at ibrutinib response and returned toward baseline at progression.

CDR1 is SEHNR, CDR2 FQNEAQ, per germline (reference sequence). V was pared by 7 bases and J by 4 bases, with 19 bases between. The CDR3 spans 15 residues. Here immunoSEQ multiplex PCR was the method, and the copy in TCRdb shows in-frame clones only, minus some. The sample includes about 200,000 clones, about four fifths seen only once; the top ten take 10% to 12%. This chain links TRBV7-9 with TRBJ1-2, with a tentative D call TRBD1 (6 bases). The specimen was PBMCs, collected after 12 months of ibrutinib treatment. This TCR derives from a human donor with chronic lymphocytic leukemia. This CDR3 reads CASNLRPTGTYGYTF. DNA of the CDR3: TGTGCCAGCAACCTAAGACCGACAGGAACCTATGGCTACACCTTC. Variable domain in full (rest from reference TRBV7-9 and TRBJ1-2): DTGVSQNPRHKITKRGQNVTFRCDPISEHNRLYWYRQTLGQGPEFLTYFQNEAQLEKSRLLSDRFSAERPKGSFSTLEIQRTEQGDSAMYLCASNLRPTGTYGYTFGSGTRLTVV.